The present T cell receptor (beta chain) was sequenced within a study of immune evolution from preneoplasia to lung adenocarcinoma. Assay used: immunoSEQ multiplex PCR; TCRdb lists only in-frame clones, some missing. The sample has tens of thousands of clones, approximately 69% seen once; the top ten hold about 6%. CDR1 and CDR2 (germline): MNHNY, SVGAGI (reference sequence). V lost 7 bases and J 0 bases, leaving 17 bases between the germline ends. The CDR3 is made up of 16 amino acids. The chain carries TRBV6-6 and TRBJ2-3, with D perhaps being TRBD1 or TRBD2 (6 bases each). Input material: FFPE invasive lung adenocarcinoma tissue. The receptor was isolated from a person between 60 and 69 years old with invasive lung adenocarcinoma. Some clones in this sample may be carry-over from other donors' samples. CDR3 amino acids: CASIRGGLTSTDTQYF. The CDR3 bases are TGTGCCAGCATCAGAGGGGGGTTGACTAGCACAGATACGCAGTATTTT.